This is a list of T cell receptor beta chains from one sample in a study of control samples from healthy donors and cancer patients. Repertoires were generated with immunoSEQ multiplex PCR, while TCRdb's copy carries only in-frame clones and drops some. The sample consists of about 120,000 clones, more than 85% of them appearing once. The sequenced material came from blood. The receptor set was obtained from a young man in good health. Both conserved end residues are part of each CDR3. Each record gives: CDR3 length, V gene, J gene, CDR3 protein.

14,TRBV10-3,TRBJ2-7,CAAATSGRAYEQYF
16,TRBV9,TRBJ2-7,CASSVDSTSRPYEQYF
11,TRBV18,TRBJ2-1,CASTRDNEQFF
14,TRBV28,TRBJ2-3,CASSPLYSTDTQYF
13,TRBV14,TRBJ2-1,CASSQVRGNEQFF
14,TRBV3-1/TRBV3-2,TRBJ2-7,CASTQGGGYYEQYF
15,TRBV2,TRBJ2-1,CASSEDRGSYNEQFF
17,TRBV5-1,TRBJ2-7,CASSSTGTSGSSYEQYF
14,TRBV27,TRBJ1-2,CASSSLDRTYGYTF
13,TRBV11-2,TRBJ2-7,CASSMGQSYEQYF
16,TRBV7-9,TRBJ2-5,CASRYGLAGNQETQYF
14,TRBV19,TRBJ1-2,CASSVDGFNYGYTF
16,TRBV5-4,TRBJ2-2,CASSGGGTGFVGELFF
13,TRBV18,TRBJ2-3,CASSPGLEDTQYF
13,TRBV6-5,TRBJ1-2,CASRTGTSWGYTF
17,TRBV4-3,TRBJ2-5,CASSQDFGLGARETQYF
19,TRBV6-1,TRBJ2-2,CASSEIRGRQGAYTGELFF
13,TRBV19,TRBJ1-2,CASSMGENYGYTF
16,TRBV6-5,TRBJ2-7,CASSYSTRQFYNEQYF
15,TRBV27,TRBJ1-2,CASRKTGGNRYGYTF
13,TRBV5-1,TRBJ1-2,CASSIDSNYGYTF
15,TRBV5-4,TRBJ2-7,CASSRAGQGAYEQYF
15,TRBV19,TRBJ2-3,CASGWGGSLTDTQYF
14,TRBV11-2,TRBJ1-2,CASSTGRNNYGYTF
14,TRBV27,TRBJ1-2,CASSSLSQDYGYTF
12,TRBV11-2,TRBJ1-5,CASSSNNQPQHF
13,TRBV6-1,TRBJ1-3,CASSEGPGNTIYF
12,TRBV7-9,TRBJ2-7,CASNQGNYEQYF
14,TRBV5-5,TRBJ1-5,CASSLGQGGQPQHF
14,TRBV24-1,TRBJ2-5,CATSVTGGEETQYF
14,TRBV27,TRBJ2-7,CASSFQHSGYEQYF
12,TRBV9,TRBJ2-2,CATQGNTGELFF
15,TRBV11-3,TRBJ2-1,CASSLGETGRNEQFF
15,TRBV11-2,TRBJ2-7,CASSLTAPPGYEQYF
19,TRBV15,TRBJ1-6,CATSRDQVLQWSYNSPLHF
13,TRBV24-1,TRBJ1-5,CATLCGHNQPQHF
13,TRBV28,TRBJ1-5,CASRTFSNQPQHF
16,TRBV19,TRBJ2-2,CASSIGDRGGTGELFF
15,TRBV19,TRBJ2-7,CASSQSGRPLYEQYF
16,TRBV27,TRBJ2-7,CASRPSGGSPENEQYF
14,TRBV5-1,TRBJ1-1,CASSSDRGYTEAFF
11,TRBV12-3/TRBV12-4,TRBJ1-1,CASKPNTEAFF